This T cell receptor beta chain was profiled in a study of cytomegalovirus exposure and HLA in healthy donors. Study outcomes and limitations: It was reported in a later analysis that an Asian-associated ancestry cluster showed fewer N-insertions than the roughly 670-donor mean. TCR beta V- and J-gene trimming, according to a later analysis, was linked to a missense DCLRE1C variant. Using a false discovery rate of 0.05, a later analysis showed that 15,000 to 20,000 TCR beta sequences were associated with HLA alleles. The presence/absence work took it that sequencing depth was about the same across donors.

The PCR made use of 60 Vbeta and 13 Jbeta primers. TCRdb's table, derived via immunoSEQ multiplex PCR, lists solely in-frame clones and lacks some. Altogether about 160,000 clones are present, roughly four fifths being singletons, with the ten largest covering about 1.9%. V was pared by 0 bases and J by 4 bases, with 7 bases between. Germline V lookup: CDR1 KGHSH, CDR2 LQKENI. The CDR3 extends over 14 amino acids. As to this clone: What it binds is unknown.

The V gene is TRBV18, the J gene TRBJ2-1; maybe TRBD1 (5 bases). The sequence derives from a woman aged 18-29 years in good health and CMV-seronegative. The sequenced material came from PBMCs. CDR3 protein: CASSPPDSYNEQFF. CDR3 DNA sequence: TGTGCCAGCTCACCACCCGACAGTTACAATGAGCAGTTCTTC.